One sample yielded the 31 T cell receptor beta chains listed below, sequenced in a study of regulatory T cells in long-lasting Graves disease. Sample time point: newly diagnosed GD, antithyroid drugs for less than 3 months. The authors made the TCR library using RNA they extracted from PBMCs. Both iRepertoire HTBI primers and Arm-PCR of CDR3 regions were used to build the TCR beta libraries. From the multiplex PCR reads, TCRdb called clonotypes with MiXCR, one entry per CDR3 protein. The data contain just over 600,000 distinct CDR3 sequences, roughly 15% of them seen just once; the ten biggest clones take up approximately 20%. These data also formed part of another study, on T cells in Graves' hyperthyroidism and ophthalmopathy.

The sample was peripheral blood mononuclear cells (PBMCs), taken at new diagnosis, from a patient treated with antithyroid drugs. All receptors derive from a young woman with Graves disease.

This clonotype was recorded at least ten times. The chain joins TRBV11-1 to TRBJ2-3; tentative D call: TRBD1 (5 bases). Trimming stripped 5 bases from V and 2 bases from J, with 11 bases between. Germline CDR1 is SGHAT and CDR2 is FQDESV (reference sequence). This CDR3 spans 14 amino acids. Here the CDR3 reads CASSPGRITDTQYF. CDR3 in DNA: TGTGCCAGCAGCCCAGGGCGGATCACAGATACGCAGTATTTT.

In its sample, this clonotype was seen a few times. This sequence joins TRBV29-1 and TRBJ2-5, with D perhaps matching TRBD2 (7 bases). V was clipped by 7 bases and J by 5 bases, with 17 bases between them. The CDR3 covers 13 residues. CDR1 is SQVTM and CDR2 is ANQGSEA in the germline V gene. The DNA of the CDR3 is TGCAGCGGATTGGGGAGGGGGAGGGAGACCCAGTACTTC. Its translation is CSGLGRGRETQYF.

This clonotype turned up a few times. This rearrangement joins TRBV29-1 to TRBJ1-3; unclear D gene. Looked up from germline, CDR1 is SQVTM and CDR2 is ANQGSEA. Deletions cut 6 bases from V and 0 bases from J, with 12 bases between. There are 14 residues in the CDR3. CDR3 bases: TGCAGCGTCAAGCCGATGAGCTCTGGAAACACCATATATTTT. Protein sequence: CSVKPMSSGNTIYF.

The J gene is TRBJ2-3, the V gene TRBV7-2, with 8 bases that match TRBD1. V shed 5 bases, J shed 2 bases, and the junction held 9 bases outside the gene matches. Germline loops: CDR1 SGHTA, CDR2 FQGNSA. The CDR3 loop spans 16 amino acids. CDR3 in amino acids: CASSLPQGAVTDTQYF. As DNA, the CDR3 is TGTGCCAGCAGCCTCCCCCAGGGGGCGGTCACAGATACGCAGTATTTT.

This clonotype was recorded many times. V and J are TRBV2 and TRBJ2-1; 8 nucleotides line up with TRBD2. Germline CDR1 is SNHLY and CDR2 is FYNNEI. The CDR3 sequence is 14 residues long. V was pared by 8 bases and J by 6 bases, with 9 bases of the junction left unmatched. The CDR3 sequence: CASRVGTSFNEQFF. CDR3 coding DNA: TGTGCCAGCCGAGTCGGGACTAGTTTCAATGAGCAGTTCTTC. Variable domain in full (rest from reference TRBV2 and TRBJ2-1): EPEVTQTPSHQVTQMGQEVILRCVPISNHLYFYWYRQILGQKVEFLVSFYNNEISEKSEIFDDQFSVERPDGSNFTLKIRSTKLEDSAMYFCASRVGTSFNEQFFGPGTRLTVL.

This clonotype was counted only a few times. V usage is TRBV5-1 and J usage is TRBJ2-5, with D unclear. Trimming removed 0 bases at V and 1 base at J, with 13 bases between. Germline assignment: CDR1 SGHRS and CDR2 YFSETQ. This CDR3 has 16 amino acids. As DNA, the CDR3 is TGCGCCAGCAGCTTGGTTCCGCAGAACGCCCAAGAGACCCAGTACTTC. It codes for CASSLVPQNAQETQYF.

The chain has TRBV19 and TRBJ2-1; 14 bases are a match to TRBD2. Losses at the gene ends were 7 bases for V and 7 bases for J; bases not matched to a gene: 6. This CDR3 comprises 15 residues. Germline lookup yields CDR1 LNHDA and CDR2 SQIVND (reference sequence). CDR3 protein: CASTPRTSGRNEQFF. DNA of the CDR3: TGTGCCAGTACCCCCCGGACTAGCGGGAGGAATGAGCAGTTCTTC. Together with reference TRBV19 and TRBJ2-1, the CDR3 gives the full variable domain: DGGITQSPKYLFRKEGQNVTLSCEQNLNHDAMYWYRQDPGQGLRLIYYSQIVNDFQKGDIAEGYSVSREKKESFPLTVTSAQKNPTAFYLCASTPRTSGRNEQFFGPGTRLTVL.

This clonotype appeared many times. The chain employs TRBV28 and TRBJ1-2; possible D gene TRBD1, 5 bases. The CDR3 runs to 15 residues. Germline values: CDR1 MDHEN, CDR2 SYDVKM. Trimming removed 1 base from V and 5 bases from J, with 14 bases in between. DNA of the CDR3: TGTGCCAGCAGTTTATTCGACAGCTTAATTTATGGCTACACCTTC. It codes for CASSLFDSLIYGYTF.

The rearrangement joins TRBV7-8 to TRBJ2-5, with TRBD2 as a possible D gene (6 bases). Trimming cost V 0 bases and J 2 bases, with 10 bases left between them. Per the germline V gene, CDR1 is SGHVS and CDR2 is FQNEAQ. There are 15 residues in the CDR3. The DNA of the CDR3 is TGTGCCAGCAGCTTAGCGGCAGGGACTCAAGAGACCCAGTACTTC. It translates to CASSLAAGTQETQYF.

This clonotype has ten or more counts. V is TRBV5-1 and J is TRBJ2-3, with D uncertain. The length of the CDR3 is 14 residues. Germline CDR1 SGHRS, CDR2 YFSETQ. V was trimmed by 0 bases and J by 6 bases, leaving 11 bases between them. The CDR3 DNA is TGCGCCAGCAGCTTGGAGGTGGAAACCGATACGCAGTATTTT. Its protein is CASSLEVETDTQYF.

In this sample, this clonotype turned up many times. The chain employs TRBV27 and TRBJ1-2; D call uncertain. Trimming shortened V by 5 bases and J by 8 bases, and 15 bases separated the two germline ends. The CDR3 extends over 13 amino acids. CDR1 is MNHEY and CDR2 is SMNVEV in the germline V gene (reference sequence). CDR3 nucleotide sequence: TGTGCCAGCAGTGTTCAGGCGCTCGGCGGCTACACCTTC. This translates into CASSVQALGGYTF.

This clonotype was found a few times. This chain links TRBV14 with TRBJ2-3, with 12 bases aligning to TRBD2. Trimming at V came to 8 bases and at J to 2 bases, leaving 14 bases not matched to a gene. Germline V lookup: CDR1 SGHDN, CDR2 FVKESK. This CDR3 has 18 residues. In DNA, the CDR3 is TGTGCCAGCTCACATTCCGGCCTAGCGGGAGGGACCACAGATACGCAGTATTTT. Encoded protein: CASSHSGLAGGTTDTQYF. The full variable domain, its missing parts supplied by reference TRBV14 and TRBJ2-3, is EAGVTQFPSHSVIEKGQTVTLRCDPISGHDNLYWYRRVMGKEIKFLLHFVKESKQDESGMPNNRFLAERTGGTYSTLKVQPAELEDSGVYFCASSHSGLAGGTTDTQYFGPGTRLTVL.

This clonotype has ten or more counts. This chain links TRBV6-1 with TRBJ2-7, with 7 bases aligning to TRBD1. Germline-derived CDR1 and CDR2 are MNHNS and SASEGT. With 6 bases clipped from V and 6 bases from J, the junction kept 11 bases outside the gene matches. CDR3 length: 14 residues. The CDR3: CASSLSTGRAEQYF. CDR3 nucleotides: TGTGCCAGCAGCCTCTCGACAGGGCGGGCCGAGCAGTACTTC.

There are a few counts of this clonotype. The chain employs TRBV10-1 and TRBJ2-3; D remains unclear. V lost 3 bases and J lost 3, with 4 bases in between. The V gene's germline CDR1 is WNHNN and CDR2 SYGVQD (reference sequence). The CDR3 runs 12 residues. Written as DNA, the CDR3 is TGCGCCAGCAGTGACTTGACAGATACGCAGTATTTT. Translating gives CASSDLTDTQYF.

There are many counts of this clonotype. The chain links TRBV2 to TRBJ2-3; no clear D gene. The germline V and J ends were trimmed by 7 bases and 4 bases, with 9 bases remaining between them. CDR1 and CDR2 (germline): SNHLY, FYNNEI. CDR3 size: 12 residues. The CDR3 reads CASNLRADTQYF. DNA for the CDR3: TGTGCCAGCAACCTCCGCGCAGATACGCAGTATTTT. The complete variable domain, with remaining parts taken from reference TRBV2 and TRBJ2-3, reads EPEVTQTPSHQVTQMGQEVILRCVPISNHLYFYWYRQILGQKVEFLVSFYNNEISEKSEIFDDQFSVERPDGSNFTLKIRSTKLEDSAMYFCASNLRADTQYFGPGTRLTVL.

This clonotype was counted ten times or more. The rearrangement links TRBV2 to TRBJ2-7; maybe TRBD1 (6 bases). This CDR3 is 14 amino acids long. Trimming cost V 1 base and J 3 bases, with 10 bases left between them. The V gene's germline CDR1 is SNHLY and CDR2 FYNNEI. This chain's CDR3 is CASSEGIGGYEQYF. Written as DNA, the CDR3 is TGTGCCAGCAGTGAAGGTATAGGGGGCTACGAGCAGTACTTC.

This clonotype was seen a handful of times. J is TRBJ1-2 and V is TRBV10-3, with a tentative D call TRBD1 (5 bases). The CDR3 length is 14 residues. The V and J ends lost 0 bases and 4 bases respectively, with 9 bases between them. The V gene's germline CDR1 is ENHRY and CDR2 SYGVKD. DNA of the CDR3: TGTGCCATCAGTGAGTCTCTGGGGGGCTATGGCTACACCTTC. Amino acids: CAISESLGGYGYTF.

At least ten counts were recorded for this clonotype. The CDR3 DNA follows: TGTGCCTGGACCCCAGGGTTGGAGACCCAGTACTTC. It encodes CAWTPGLETQYF. The chain has TRBV30 and TRBJ2-5, with a weak D call TRBD1 (5 bases). Germline CDR1 reads GTSNPN; CDR2 reads SVGIG (reference sequence). The germline V and J ends were trimmed by 4 bases and 5 bases, with 11 bases remaining between them. This CDR3 is built from 12 residues.

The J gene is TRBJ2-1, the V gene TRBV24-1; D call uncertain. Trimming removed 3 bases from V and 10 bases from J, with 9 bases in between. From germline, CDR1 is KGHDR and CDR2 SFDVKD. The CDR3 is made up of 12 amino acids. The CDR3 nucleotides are TGTGCCACCAGTGATGGGCTGTGGGAGCAGTTCTTC. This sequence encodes CATSDGLWEQFF.

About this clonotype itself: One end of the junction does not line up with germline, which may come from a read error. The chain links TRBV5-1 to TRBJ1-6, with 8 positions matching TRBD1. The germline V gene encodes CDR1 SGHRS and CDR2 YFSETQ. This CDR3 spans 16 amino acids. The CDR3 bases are TGTGCCAGCAGCGCCCATTCGGGACAGGTGGCTTCACCCCTCCACTTT. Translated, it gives CASSAHSGQVASPLHF.

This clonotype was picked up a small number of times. The CDR3 reads CASSEWYVLEAGYTF. CDR3 DNA sequence: TGTGCCAGCAGTGAATGGTATGTCCTGGAGGCTGGCTACACCTTC. The chain uses TRBV6-1 and TRBJ1-2; D remains unclear. CDR1 and CDR2 from the germline V gene are MNHNS and SASEGT. Between the trimmed V and J ends, which lost 2 bases and 7 bases, there was a span of 17 bases. The CDR3 totals 15 residues.

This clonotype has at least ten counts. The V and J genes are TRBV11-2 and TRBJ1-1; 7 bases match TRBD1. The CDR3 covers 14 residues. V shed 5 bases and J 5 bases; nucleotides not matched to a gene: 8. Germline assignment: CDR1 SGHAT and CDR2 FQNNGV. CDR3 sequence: CASSRDRVGTEAFF. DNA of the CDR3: TGTGCCAGCAGCCGCGACAGGGTAGGGACTGAAGCTTTCTTT.

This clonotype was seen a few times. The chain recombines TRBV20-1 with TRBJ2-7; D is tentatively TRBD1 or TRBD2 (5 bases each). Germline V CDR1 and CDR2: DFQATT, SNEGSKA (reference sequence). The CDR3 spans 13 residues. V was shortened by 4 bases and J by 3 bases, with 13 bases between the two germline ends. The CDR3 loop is CSAILGAGYEQYF. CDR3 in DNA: TGCAGTGCTATTCTCGGGGCCGGCTACGAGCAGTACTTC.

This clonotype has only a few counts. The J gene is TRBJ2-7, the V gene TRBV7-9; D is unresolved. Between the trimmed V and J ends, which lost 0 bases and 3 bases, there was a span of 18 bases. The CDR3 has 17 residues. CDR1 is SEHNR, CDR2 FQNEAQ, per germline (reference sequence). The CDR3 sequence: CASSLAPGETWDYEQYF. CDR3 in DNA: TGTGCCAGCAGCTTAGCACCCGGTGAGACTTGGGACTACGAGCAGTACTTC.

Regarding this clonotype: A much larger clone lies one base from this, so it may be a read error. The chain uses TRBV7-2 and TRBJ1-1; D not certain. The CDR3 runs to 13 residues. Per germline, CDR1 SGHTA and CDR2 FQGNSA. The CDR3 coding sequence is TGTGCCAGCGGCTTTAACGAGAACACTGAAGCTTTCTTT. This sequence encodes CASGFNENTEAFF.

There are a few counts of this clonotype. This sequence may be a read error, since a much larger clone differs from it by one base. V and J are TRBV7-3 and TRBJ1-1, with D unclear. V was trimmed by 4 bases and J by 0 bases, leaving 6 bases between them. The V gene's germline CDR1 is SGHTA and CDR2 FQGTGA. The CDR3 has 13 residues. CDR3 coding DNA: TGTGCCAGCAGCTCGCAGGTGAACACTGAAGCTTTCTTT. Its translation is CASSSQVNTEAFF.

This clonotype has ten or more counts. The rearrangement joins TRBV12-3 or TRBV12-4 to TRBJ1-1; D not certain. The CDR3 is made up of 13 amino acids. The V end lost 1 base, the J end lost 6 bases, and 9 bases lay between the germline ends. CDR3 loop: CASSLVSTPEAFF. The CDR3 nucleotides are TGTGCCAGCAGTTTAGTCTCAACCCCTGAAGCTTTCTTT.

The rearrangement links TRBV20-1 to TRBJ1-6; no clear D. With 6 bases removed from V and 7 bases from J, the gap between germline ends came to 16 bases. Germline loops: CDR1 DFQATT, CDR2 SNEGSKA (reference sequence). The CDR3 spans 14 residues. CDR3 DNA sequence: TGCAGTGCCACGATGGGTCTCCCAAATTCACCCCTCCACTTT. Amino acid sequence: CSATMGLPNSPLHF.

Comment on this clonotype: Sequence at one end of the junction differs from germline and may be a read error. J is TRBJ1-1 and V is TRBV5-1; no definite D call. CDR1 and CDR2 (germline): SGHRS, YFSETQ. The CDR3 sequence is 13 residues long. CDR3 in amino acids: CTSSLVQNTEAFF. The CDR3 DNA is TGCACCAGCAGCTTGGTCCAGAACACTGAAGCTTTCTTT.

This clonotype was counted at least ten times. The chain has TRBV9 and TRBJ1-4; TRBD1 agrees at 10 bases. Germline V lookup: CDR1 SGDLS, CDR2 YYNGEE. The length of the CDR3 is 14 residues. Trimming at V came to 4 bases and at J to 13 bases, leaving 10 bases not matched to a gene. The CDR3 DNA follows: TGTGCCAGCAGCATCGGGACAGGGGATCGAAGACTGTTTTTT. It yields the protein CASSIGTGDRRLFF. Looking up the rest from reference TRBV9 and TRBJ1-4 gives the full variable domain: DSGVTQTPKHLITATGQRVTLRCSPRSGDLSVYWYQQSLDQGLQFLIQYYNGEERAKGNILERFSAQQFPDLHSELNLSSLELGDSALYFCASSIGTGDRRLFFGSGTQLSVL.

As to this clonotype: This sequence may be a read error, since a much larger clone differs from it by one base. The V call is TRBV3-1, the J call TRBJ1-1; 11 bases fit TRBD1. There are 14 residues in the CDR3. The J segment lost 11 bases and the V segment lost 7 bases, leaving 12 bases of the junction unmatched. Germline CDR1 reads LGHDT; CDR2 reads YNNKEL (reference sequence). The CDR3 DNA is TGTGCCAGCAACCTTCCGGGACAGGGGGTGGATGCTTTCTTT. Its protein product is CASNLPGQGVDAFF.